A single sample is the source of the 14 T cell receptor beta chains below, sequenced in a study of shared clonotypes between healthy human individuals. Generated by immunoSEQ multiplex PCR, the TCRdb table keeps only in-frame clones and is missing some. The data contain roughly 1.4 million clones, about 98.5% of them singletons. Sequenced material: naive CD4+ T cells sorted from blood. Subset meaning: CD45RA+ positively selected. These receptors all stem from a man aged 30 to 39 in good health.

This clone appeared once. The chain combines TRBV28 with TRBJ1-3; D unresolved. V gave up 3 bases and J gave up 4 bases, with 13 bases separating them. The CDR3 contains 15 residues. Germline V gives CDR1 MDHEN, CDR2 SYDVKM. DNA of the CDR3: TGTGCCAGCAGTTTCTCCGTCCCCACGGGAAACACCATATATTTT. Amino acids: CASSFSVPTGNTIYF.

CDR3 nucleotide sequence: TGTGCCAGCAGCCAGGGGGGTGGTTTAGCTAGCGGGCTGATGTACAATGAGCAGTTCTTC. This encodes CASSQGGGLASGLMYNEQFF. The chain employs TRBV7-8 and TRBJ2-1, with D possibly being TRBD2 (8 bases). The V and J ends lost 5 bases and 4 bases respectively, with 30 bases between them. Germline assignment: CDR1 SGHVS and CDR2 FQNEAQ. The CDR3 length is 20 residues.

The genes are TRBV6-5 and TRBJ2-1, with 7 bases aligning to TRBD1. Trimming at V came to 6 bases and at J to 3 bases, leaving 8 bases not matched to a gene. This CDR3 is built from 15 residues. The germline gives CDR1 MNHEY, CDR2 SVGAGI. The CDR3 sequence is CASRTTGVIYNEQFF. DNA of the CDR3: TGTGCCAGCAGGACAACAGGGGTGATCTACAATGAGCAGTTCTTC.

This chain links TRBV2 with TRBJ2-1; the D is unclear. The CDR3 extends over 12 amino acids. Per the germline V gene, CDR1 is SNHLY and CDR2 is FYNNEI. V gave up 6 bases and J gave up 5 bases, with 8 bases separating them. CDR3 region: CASSAGHNEQFF. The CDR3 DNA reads TGTGCCAGCAGCGCCGGACACAATGAGCAGTTCTTC.

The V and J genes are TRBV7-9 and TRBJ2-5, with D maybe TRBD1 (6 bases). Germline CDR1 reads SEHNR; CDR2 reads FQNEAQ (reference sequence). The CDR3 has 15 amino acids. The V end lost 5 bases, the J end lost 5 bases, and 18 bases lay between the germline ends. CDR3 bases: TGTGCCAGCAGCCATGGAAACAGGGTGGCGGAGACCCAGTACTTC. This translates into CASSHGNRVAETQYF.

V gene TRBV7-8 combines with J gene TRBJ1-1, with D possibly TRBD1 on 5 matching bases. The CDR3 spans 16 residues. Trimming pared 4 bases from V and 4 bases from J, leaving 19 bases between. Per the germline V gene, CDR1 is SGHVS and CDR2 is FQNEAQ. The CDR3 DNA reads TGTGCCAGCAGCTACATCCCGGGCGGGGGGTTCACTGAAGCTTTCTTT. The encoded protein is CASSYIPGGGFTEAFF.

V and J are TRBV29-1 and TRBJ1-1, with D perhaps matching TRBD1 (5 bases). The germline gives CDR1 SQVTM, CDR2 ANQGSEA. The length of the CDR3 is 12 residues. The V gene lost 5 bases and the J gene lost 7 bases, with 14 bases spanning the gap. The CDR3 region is CSVIRGTDEAFF. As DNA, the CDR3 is TGCAGCGTTATCCGGGGGACGGATGAAGCTTTCTTT. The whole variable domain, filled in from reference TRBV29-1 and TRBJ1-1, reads SAVISQKPSRDICQRGTSLTIQCQVDSQVTMMFWYRQQPGQSLTLIATANQGSEATYESGFVIDKFPISRPNLTFSTLTVSNMSPEDSSIYLCSVIRGTDEAFFGQGTRLTVV.

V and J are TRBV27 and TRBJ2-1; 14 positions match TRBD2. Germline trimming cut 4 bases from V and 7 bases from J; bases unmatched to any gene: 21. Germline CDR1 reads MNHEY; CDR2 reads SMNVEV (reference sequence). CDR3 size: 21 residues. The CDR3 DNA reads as TGTGCCAGCAGTTCTCTACCTTTCGGGACTAGCGGGAGCGGTTTCATGAATGAGCAGTTCTTC. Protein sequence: CASSSLPFGTSGSGFMNEQFF.

CDR3 coding DNA: TGCGCCAGCAGCCAAGATCTGGGTGAGCCCCACTATGGCTACACCTTC. It yields the protein CASSQDLGEPHYGYTF. J is TRBJ1-2 and V is TRBV4-3, with D uncertain. Trimming shortened V by 0 bases and J by 3 bases, and 14 bases separated the two germline ends. The CDR3 has 16 residues. CDR1 and CDR2 from the germline V gene are LGHNA and YSLEER.

In DNA form, the CDR3 reads TGTGCCAGCAGCTTACAAAACAGTGGGGCTTTCTTT. This encodes CASSLQNSGAFF. The chain has TRBV7-9 and TRBJ1-1; no definite D call. Germline V gene data show CDR1 as SEHNR and CDR2 as FQNEAQ (reference sequence). The CDR3 consists of 12 residues. V was cut by 2 bases and J by 11 bases, with 12 bases left in between. Supplemented by reference TRBV7-9 and TRBJ1-1, the full variable domain reads DTGVSQNPRHKITKRGQNVTFRCDPISEHNRLYWYRQTLGQGPEFLTYFQNEAQLEKSRLLSDRFSAERPKGSFSTLEIQRTEQGDSAMYLCASSLQNSGAFFGQGTRLTVV.

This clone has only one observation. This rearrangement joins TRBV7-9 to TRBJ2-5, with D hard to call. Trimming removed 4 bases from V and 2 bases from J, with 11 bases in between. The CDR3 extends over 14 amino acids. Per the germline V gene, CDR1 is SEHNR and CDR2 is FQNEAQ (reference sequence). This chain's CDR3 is CASSSQIGQETQYF. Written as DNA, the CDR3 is TGTGCCAGCAGCTCCCAGATTGGACAAGAGACCCAGTACTTC.

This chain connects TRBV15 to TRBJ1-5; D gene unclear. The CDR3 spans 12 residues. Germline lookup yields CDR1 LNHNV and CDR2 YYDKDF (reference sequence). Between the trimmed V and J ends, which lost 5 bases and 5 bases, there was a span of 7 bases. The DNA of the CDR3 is TGTGCCACCAGCGGTTGGGATCAGCCCCAGCATTTT. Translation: CATSGWDQPQHF.

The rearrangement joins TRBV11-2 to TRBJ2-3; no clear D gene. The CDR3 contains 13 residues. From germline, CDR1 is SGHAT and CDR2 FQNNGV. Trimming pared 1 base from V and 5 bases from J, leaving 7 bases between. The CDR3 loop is CASSLGWVDTQYF. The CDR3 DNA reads TGTGCCAGCAGCTTAGGTTGGGTAGATACGCAGTATTTT.

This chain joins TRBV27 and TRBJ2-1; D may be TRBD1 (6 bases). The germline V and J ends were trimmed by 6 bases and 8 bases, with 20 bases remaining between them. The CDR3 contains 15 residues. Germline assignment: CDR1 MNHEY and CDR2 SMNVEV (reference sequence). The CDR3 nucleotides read TGTGCCAGCAGGACTGTGACAGGTTCTATCGATGAGCAGTTCTTC. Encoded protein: CASRTVTGSIDEQFF.